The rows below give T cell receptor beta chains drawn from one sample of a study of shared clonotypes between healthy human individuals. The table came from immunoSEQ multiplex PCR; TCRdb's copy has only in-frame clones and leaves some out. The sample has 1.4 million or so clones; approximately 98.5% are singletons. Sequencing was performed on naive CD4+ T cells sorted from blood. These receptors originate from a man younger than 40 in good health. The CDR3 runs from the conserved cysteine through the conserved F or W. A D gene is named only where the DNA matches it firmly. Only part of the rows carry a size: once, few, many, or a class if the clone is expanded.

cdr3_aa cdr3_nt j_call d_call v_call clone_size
CASSLLAGYGEQYF TGTGCCAGCAGCTTACTAGCGGGATATGGTGAGCAGTACTTC TRBJ2-7 TRBD2 TRBV6-4 NA
CASSEVGGPNEQYF TGTGCCAGCAGTGAAGTGGGAGGGCCCAACGAGCAGTACTTC TRBJ2-7 TRBD2 TRBV2 NA
CASTWTATNYGYTF TGTGCCAGCACCTGGACAGCTACTAACTATGGCTACACCTTC TRBJ1-2 NA TRBV2 NA
CASSLRTGIENTEAFF TGTGCCAGCAGCTTACGGACAGGGATCGAGAACACTGAAGCTTTCTTT TRBJ1-1 TRBD1 TRBV5-5 NA
CASTISPGGPPSSYEQYF TGTGCCAGCACAATTTCCCCGGGAGGGCCTCCTAGCTCCTACGAGCAGTACTTC TRBJ2-7 TRBD2 TRBV11-3 NA
CASSERLAADTQYF TGTGCCAGCAGCGAGCGACTAGCGGCAGATACGCAGTATTTT TRBJ2-3 TRBD2 TRBV9 NA
CASSETPSYEQYF TGTGCCAGCAGTGAAACTCCCTCCTACGAGCAGTACTTC TRBJ2-7 NA TRBV6-1 NA
CASNMDRALYGYTF TGCGCCAGCAACATGGACAGAGCACTTTATGGCTACACCTTC TRBJ1-2 NA TRBV5-1 NA
CASSLGRVLQGNEQFF TGCGCCAGCAGCTTGGGTCGGGTTCTCCAGGGCAATGAGCAGTTCTTC TRBJ2-1 NA TRBV5-1 NA
CASSLMPSGTLNQRVSYEQYF TGCGCCAGCAGTTTGATGCCCTCGGGGACACTCAATCAAAGGGTCTCCTACGAGCAGTACTTC TRBJ2-7 NA TRBV5-1 NA
CASSPKGTGAMNTEAFF TGTGCCAGCTCACCAAAGGGGACAGGGGCGATGAACACTGAAGCTTTCTTT TRBJ1-1 TRBD1 TRBV18 NA
CASSPRDRGRGNEQFF TGTGCCAGCAGCCCCCGGGACAGGGGTAGGGGCAATGAGCAGTTCTTC TRBJ2-1 TRBD1 TRBV14 NA
CAISERLYNEQFF TGTGCCATCAGTGAACGGCTATACAATGAGCAGTTCTTC TRBJ2-1 NA TRBV10-3 NA
CASSRAGQGANGYTF TGTGCCAGCAGCCGGGCCGGACAGGGGGCTAATGGCTACACCTTC TRBJ1-2 TRBD1 TRBV9 NA
CASSFTKNTEAFF TGTGCCAGCAGCTTTACAAAGAACACTGAAGCTTTCTTT TRBJ1-1 NA TRBV11-2 NA
CASSYYRGLLADTQYF TGTGCCAGCAGTTACTATAGGGGGCTACTAGCGGATACGCAGTATTTT TRBJ2-3 NA TRBV6-5 NA
CASSPGAEAFF TGTGCCAGCTCACCAGGGGCTGAAGCTTTCTTT TRBJ1-1 NA TRBV18 once
CASSPAVGITDEQFF TGTGCCAGCAGTCCTGCGGTGGGTATTACCGATGAGCAGTTCTTC TRBJ2-1 NA TRBV28 NA
CASSLGHFTEAFF TGTGCCAGTAGTTTGGGACATTTCACTGAAGCTTTCTTT TRBJ1-1 NA TRBV19 NA
CASSLSPGPEAFF TGTGCCAGCTCTCTTTCTCCAGGGCCCGAAGCTTTCTTT TRBJ1-1 NA TRBV18 once
CASSDKVTQYF TGTGCCAGCAGTGATAAAGTGACCCAGTACTTC TRBJ2-5 NA TRBV2 NA
CATSREGGYEQYF TGTGCCACCAGCAGAGAAGGGGGCTACGAGCAGTACTTC TRBJ2-7 NA TRBV15 NA
CASSLVNSYEQFF TGTGCCAGCAGCTTAGTTAACTCCTATGAGCAGTTCTTC TRBJ2-1 NA TRBV7-2 NA
CASSLVGATSTDTQYF TGCGCCAGCAGCTTGGTAGGGGCGACTAGCACAGATACGCAGTATTTT TRBJ2-3 NA TRBV5-1 NA
CASSLVLAARGEQYF TGTGCCAGCAGCTTGGTACTAGCGGCCCGGGGGGAGCAGTACTTC TRBJ2-7 TRBD2 TRBV5-5 NA
CASSRTPAGGSQPQHF TGTGCCAGCAGTCGGACTCCCGCAGGGGGCAGTCAGCCCCAGCATTTT TRBJ1-5 TRBD1 TRBV7-8 NA
CASILTESNTEAFF TGTGCCAGCATCCTGACAGAATCTAACACTGAAGCTTTCTTT TRBJ1-1 NA TRBV6-4 NA
CASSQGAKNIQYF TGTGCCAGCAGTCAGGGAGCCAAAAACATTCAGTACTTC TRBJ2-4 NA TRBV27 NA
CASSSVDRFEEKLFF TGCGCCAGCAGCTCGGTAGACAGGTTCGAGGAAAAACTGTTTTTT TRBJ1-4 NA TRBV5-1 NA
CASSPLQGLDQETQYF TGTGCCAGCTCACCCTTACAGGGACTGGATCAAGAGACCCAGTACTTC TRBJ2-5 NA TRBV18 NA
CATSLGLAGGAGELFF TGTGCCACCAGCCTCGGGCTAGCGGGAGGGGCCGGGGAGCTGTTTTTT TRBJ2-2 TRBD2 TRBV15 NA
CASSETPLSYEQYF TGTGCCAGCAGTGAGACCCCGCTCTCCTACGAGCAGTACTTC TRBJ2-7 NA TRBV6-5 NA
CASRFLDSYYGYTF TGTGCCAGCAGATTTCTGGACAGTTACTATGGCTACACCTTC TRBJ1-2 NA TRBV28 once
CASSPQGAQNEKLFF TGCGCCAGCAGCCCGCAGGGGGCCCAAAATGAAAAACTGTTTTTT TRBJ1-4 TRBD1 TRBV5-1 NA
CASSFRDRGRETQYF TGCGCCAGCAGCTTTAGAGACAGGGGCAGGGAGACCCAGTACTTC TRBJ2-5 TRBD1 TRBV5-1 NA
CASSLGDRGRSGYTF TGTGCCAGCAGTTTAGGGGACAGGGGGCGCAGTGGCTACACCTTC TRBJ1-2 TRBD1 TRBV28 NA
CASNDRGVGYTF TGTGCCAGCAATGACAGGGGCGTGGGCTACACCTTC TRBJ1-2 TRBD1 TRBV28 NA
CAWSTTRGARETQYF TGTGCCTGGAGTACAACACGGGGGGCCCGTGAGACCCAGTACTTC TRBJ2-5 NA TRBV30 NA
CASSLKTPTGMIRVGEKLFF TGTGCCAGCAGTTTGAAAACCCCGACAGGGATGATCAGGGTCGGTGAAAAACTGTTTTTT TRBJ1-4 TRBD1 TRBV28 NA
CASSPARGRGKLFF TGTGCCAGCAGTCCGGCTCGGGGGCGGGGAAAACTGTTTTTT TRBJ1-4 NA TRBV6-5 NA
CASSRMGVNTGELFF TGTGCCAGTAGTCGGATGGGGGTGAACACCGGGGAGCTGTTTTTT TRBJ2-2 NA TRBV19 NA
CASSPFRSGSNYEQYF TGTGCCAGCTCCCCCTTTCGAAGCGGCTCAAACTACGAGCAGTACTTC TRBJ2-7 NA TRBV18 NA
CASSYSQVSYNEQFF TGTGCCAGCAGTTACTCGCAGGTCTCCTACAATGAGCAGTTCTTC TRBJ2-1 NA TRBV6-5 NA
CASSLGDGSGNTIYF TGCGCCAGCAGCTTAGGAGACGGCTCTGGAAACACCATATATTTT TRBJ1-3 NA TRBV5-1 NA
CASSIRSGSHNEQFF TGTGCCAGTAGTATACGAAGCGGGAGCCACAATGAGCAGTTCTTC TRBJ2-1 TRBD2 TRBV19 NA
CASTGLRRETQYF TGTGCCAGCACCGGGTTGAGAAGGGAGACCCAGTACTTC TRBJ2-5 NA TRBV28 NA
CASSQDPTVQPQHF TGCGCCAGCAGCCAAGATCCCACAGTTCAGCCCCAGCATTTT TRBJ1-5 NA TRBV4-3 once
CASSDRDLTDTQYF TGTGCCAGCAGTGACCGGGACCTGACAGATACGCAGTATTTT TRBJ2-3 NA TRBV25-1 NA
CASSQGPSTDTQYF TGTGCCAGCAGCCAGGGCCCGAGCACAGATACGCAGTATTTT TRBJ2-3 NA TRBV27 NA
CAIGLAGREQYF TGTGCCATCGGACTAGCGGGACGCGAGCAGTACTTC TRBJ2-7 TRBD2 TRBV28 NA
CASSQGQLNTEAFF TGTGCCAGCAGCCAGGGACAGTTGAACACTGAAGCTTTCTTT TRBJ1-1 TRBD1 TRBV7-8 NA
CASSATGDTQYF TGTGCCAGCAGCGCGACAGGAGATACGCAGTATTTT TRBJ2-3 NA TRBV5-8 NA
CASSETDLNEKLFF TGTGCCAGCAGTGAGACAGATTTAAATGAAAAACTGTTTTTT TRBJ1-4 NA TRBV2 NA
CASSLGRSSYEQYF TGTGCCAGCAGTCTCGGGAGGAGCTCCTACGAGCAGTACTTC TRBJ2-7 TRBD2 TRBV6-1 NA
CAWSPGLAGVHEQYF TGTGCCTGGAGTCCTGGACTAGCGGGAGTTCACGAGCAGTACTTC TRBJ2-7 TRBD2 TRBV30 NA
CASSLGQVGAEKLFF TGTGCCAGCAGCTTAGGACAGGTGGGGGCTGAAAAACTGTTTTTT TRBJ1-4 NA TRBV7-2 NA
CASSLQGLYNEQFF TGTGCCAGCAGCTTGCAGGGACTATACAATGAGCAGTTCTTC TRBJ2-1 TRBD2 TRBV5-6 NA
CASSQRLAGSTGELFF TGTGCCAGCAGCCAACGACTAGCGGGCAGCACCGGGGAGCTGTTTTTT TRBJ2-2 TRBD2 TRBV14 once
CAISVIQSYGYTF TGTGCCATCAGTGTGATACAGTCTTATGGCTACACCTTC TRBJ1-2 NA TRBV10-3 NA